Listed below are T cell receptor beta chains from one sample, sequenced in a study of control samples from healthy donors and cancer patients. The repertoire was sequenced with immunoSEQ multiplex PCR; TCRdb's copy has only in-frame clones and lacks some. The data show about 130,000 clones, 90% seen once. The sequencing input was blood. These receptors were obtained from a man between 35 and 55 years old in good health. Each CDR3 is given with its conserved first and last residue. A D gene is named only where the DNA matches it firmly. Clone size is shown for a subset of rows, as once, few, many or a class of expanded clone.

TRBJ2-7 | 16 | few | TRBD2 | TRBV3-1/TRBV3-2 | CASSQISGGASREQYF | TGTGCCAGCAGCCAAATTAGCGGGGGGGCATCTCGGGAGCAGTACTTC
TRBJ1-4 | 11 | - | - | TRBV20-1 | CSVGDNEKLFF | TGCAGTGTAGGTGATAATGAAAAACTGTTTTTT
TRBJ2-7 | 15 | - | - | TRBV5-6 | CASSLIGTPFYEQYF | TGTGCCAGCAGCTTGATTGGGACACCCTTCTACGAGCAGTACTTC
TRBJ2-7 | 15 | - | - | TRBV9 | CASSVGAGSLYEQYF | TGTGCCAGCAGCGTAGGGGCAGGCTCGCTCTACGAGCAGTACTTC
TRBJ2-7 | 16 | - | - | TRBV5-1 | CASSLVPDNPSYEQYF | TGCGCCAGCAGCTTGGTCCCGGACAACCCCTCCTACGAGCAGTACTTC
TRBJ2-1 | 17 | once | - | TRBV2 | CASSERGVGRSLNEQFF | TGTGCCAGCAGTGAAAGGGGGGTTGGAAGGTCTTTGAATGAGCAGTTCTTC
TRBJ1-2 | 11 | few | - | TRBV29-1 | CSVEASRGYTF | TGCAGCGTTGAAGCTTCTCGTGGCTACACCTTC
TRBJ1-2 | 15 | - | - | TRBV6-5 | CATSPGGGGDYGYTF | TGTGCCACCTCCCCTGGGGGGGGAGGCGACTATGGCTACACCTTC
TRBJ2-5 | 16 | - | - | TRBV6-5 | CASSYSKGQPLETQYF | TGTGCCAGCAGTTACTCGAAAGGACAGCCTTTAGAGACCCAGTACTTC
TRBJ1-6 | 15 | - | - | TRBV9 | CASSVGVTLDSPLHF | TGTGCCAGCAGCGTAGGGGTAACCTTGGATTCACCCCTCCACTTT
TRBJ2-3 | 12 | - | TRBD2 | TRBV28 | CASSLGGGAQYF | TGTGCCAGCAGTTTGGGCGGGGGGGCGCAGTATTTT
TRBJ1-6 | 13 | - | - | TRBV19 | CASGSGGNSPLHF | TGTGCCAGCGGAAGCGGGGGAAATTCACCCCTCCACTTT
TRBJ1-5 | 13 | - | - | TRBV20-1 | CSASRAEDQPQHF | TGCAGTGCTAGTAGGGCGGAGGATCAGCCCCAGCATTTT
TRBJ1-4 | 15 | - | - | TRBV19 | CASRPPLGTNEKLFF | TGTGCCAGTCGCCCCCCACTAGGGACTAATGAAAAACTGTTTTTT
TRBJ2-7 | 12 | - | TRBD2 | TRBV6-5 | CASRWGGDEQYF | TGTGCCAGCAGATGGGGGGGGGACGAGCAGTACTTC
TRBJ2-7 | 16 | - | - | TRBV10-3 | CAISESVRDTSYEQYF | TGTGCCATCAGTGAGTCCGTCAGGGACACCTCCTACGAGCAGTACTTC
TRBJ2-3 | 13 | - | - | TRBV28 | CASSSGQDDTQYF | TGTGCCAGCAGTTCAGGGCAAGACGATACGCAGTATTTT
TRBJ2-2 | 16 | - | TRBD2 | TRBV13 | CASSLRGGANTGELFF | TGTGCCAGCAGCTTACGGGGGGGCGCGAACACCGGGGAGCTGTTTTTT
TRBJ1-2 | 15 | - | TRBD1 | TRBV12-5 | CASGLSEGANYGYTF | TGTGCTAGTGGTTTGTCAGAGGGGGCGAACTATGGCTACACCTTC
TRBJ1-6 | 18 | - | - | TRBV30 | CAWTWSGSVGESNSPLHF | TGTGCCTGGACGTGGTCAGGGTCCGTGGGTGAAAGCAATTCACCCCTCCACTTT
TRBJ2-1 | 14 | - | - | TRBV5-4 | CASSLDAGGIEQFF | TGTGCCAGCAGCTTGGACGCCGGGGGCATTGAGCAGTTCTTC
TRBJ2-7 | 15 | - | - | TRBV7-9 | CASSLGPQGAYEQYF | TGTGCCAGCAGCTTAGGTCCACAAGGTGCCTACGAGCAGTACTTC
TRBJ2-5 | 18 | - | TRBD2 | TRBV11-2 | CASSLGLRAGGPEETQYF | TGTGCCAGCAGCTTAGGTCTACGAGCGGGGGGGCCAGAAGAGACCCAGTACTTC
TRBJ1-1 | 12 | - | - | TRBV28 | CASSFDRTEAFF | TGTGCCAGCAGTTTCGACCGGACTGAAGCTTTCTTT
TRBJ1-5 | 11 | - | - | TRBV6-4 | CAEGRSRPQHF | TGTGCCGAGGGCAGATCAAGGCCCCAGCATTTT
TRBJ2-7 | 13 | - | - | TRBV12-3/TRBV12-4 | CASSLAGSYEQYF | TGTGCCAGCAGCCTAGCTGGGTCCTACGAGCAGTACTTC
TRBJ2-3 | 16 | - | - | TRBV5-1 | CASSLAPGAGTDTQYF | TGCGCCAGCAGCTTGGCCCCGGGGGCTGGAACAGATACGCAGTATTTT